This entry features one T cell receptor beta chain sequence. There is no known antigen for this receptor. No base-level quality is on record; no much larger clone is a single base apart. Reading the germline V gene gives CDR1 MNHGY and CDR2 SAAAGT. V was cut back by 5 bases and J by 5 bases, leaving a gap of 14 bases between them. Reading from cysteine to phenylalanine, the CDR3 counts 14 amino acids. Of all the DNA, just the CDR3 is kept, 42 bases in frame from base 1. Taken with the paper, the label for treatment or condition translates to: in vitro stimulation with specific CMV peptide epitopes to enrich CMV-specific T cells. Data came from an Illumina HiSeq 1500. The raw public data were reprocessed by TCRdb itself: fastp quality trimming at Q25, MiXCR clonotype calling, in-frame beta chains only. Identical CDR3 protein sequences are pooled into one entry, listed with their most common genes and DNA. Within this sample are some 700,000 distinct CDR3 sequences, with 30% to 40% of them counted one time only. In total, the top ten clones hold around a sixth of the sample.

The data derive from a study of T cell repertoires in cytomegalovirus infection (dated by TCRdb to between 2018 and 2020). With regard to the full study: Peptide stimulations targeted recently identified HLA-C-restricted CMV epitopes, whose presentation resists viral immunomodulation, together with well-studied HLA-B-restricted epitopes. Donor HLA type was relevant to the analysis, because carriage of CMV infection together with the matching HLA type was indicated by public TCR beta signatures. General study outcomes and caveats: In both this cohort and an independent roughly 360-donor cohort, the cumulative frequency of public TCR beta family members distinguished carriers of CMV infection plus the relevant HLA type. The ex vivo response was dominated by HLA-C-restricted CMV-specific TCR beta clonotypes, which also provided the single most frequent clonotype in two of eight donors.

Source: cultured PBMCs, taken from culture after CMV antigen stimulation. This chain joins TRBV6-8 to TRBJ2-3; TRBD1 is a weak D gene call, 5 bases matching. The clonotype was recovered from a human donor in good health (CMV status not recorded). Some clones in this sample may be carry-over from other donors' samples. The encoded CDR3 is CASSKGVPRDTQYF. The DNA sequence is as follows: TGTGCCAGCAGTAAAGGGGTCCCCCGAGATACGCAGTATTTT.